This T cell receptor beta chain derives from a study of T cells after yellow fever vaccination. Looking at the study overall: Preparing low-cell-number fractions relied on SMART-Seq v4 Ultra Low Input. Study findings and constraints: One caveat is that FACS-sorted repertoires could contain abundant clonotypes contaminating from the bulk population. Of the clonotypes, a small share occurred in both CD4 and CD8 compartments.

This clonotype was picked up a small number of times. Antigen unknown. Production of TCR cDNA was by 5'RACE template switching, which also added a universal primer site and UMIs. Each CDR3 protein gets one entry after TCRdb re-called the 5' RACE reads with MiXCR. This table holds around 320,000 distinct CDR3 sequences, roughly 10% found once. Germline V gene sequence: CDR1 MNHEY, CDR2 SVGAGI. The germline V and J ends were trimmed by 3 bases and 7 bases, with 12 bases remaining between them. The CDR3 length is 13 residues. The chain combines TRBV6-5 with TRBJ1-2; no clear D. This clonotype was sampled from a man between 18 and 35 years old who received the YFV17D yellow fever vaccine. Sequenced here: CD4+ T cells sorted from PBMCs, sampled 45 days after the yellow fever booster vaccination. CDR3 amino acids: CASSYDHLSGYTF. Here the CDR3 DNA reads TGTGCCAGCAGTTATGACCATCTGTCTGGCTACACCTTC.